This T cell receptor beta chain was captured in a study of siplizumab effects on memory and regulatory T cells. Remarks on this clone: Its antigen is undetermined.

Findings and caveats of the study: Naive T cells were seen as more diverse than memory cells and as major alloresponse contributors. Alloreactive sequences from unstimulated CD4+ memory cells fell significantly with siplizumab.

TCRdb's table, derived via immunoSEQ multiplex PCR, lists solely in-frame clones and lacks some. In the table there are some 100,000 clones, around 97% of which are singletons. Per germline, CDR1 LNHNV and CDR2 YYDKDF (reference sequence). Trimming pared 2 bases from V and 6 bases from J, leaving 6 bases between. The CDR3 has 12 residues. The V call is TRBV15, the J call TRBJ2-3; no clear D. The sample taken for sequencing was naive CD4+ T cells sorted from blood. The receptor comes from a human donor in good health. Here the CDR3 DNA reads TGTGCCACCAGCAGACCCGGGGATACGCAGTATTTT. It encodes CATSRPGDTQYF.